This TCR beta chain was recorded in a study of vaccination and CD4 T cells after COVID-19. Across the whole study: Six males and four females constituted the convalescent cohort, two of whom were Hispanic.

The treatment here: approximately 9-day PBMC culture with coronavirus spike peptide pools or control peptides (ViraFEST assay). Notes on this clonotype: Its antigen remains unknown.

The CDR3 contains 14 residues. Looked up from germline, CDR1 is SGHTA and CDR2 is FQGNSA. Trimming took 3 bases from V and 5 from J, leaving 14 bases between them. The assay that was used to sequence DNA from cultured CD4+ T cells was the Oncomine TCR Beta short-read assay. A single record per CDR3 protein comes from TCRdb applying MiXCR to the PCR reads. The sample shows several thousand distinct CDR3 sequences, roughly three fifths of them seen only once. The sequenced material came from CD4+ T cells from blood, cultured in vitro. The rearrangement uses TRBV7-2 and TRBJ2-7, with D possibly being TRBD2 (6 bases). This sequence was found in a human donor who had recovered from COVID-19. The CDR3 spells CASSFRGAGDEQYF. In nucleotides, the CDR3 is TGTGCCAGCAGCTTCCGCGGGGCCGGGGACGAGCAGTACTTC.